Below are 30 T cell receptor beta chains sequenced from a single sample in a study of blood T cell repertoires in COVID-19. Generated by immunoSEQ multiplex PCR, the TCRdb table keeps only in-frame clones and is missing some. The repertoire holds about 190,000 clones, with around 79% as singletons. The sequenced sample consisted of peripheral blood. The source of these receptors is a man aged 50-60 years who had recovered from COVID-19.

V gene TRBV12-3 or TRBV12-4 combines with J gene TRBJ1-2; D is possibly TRBD1 (6 bases). Trimming stripped 5 bases from V and 12 bases from J, with 13 bases between. The CDR3 has 11 residues. The CDR3 DNA reads TGTGCCAGCAGTCAACAGGGAACTAACACCTTC. It codes for CASSQQGTNTF.

The chain joins TRBV4-1 to TRBJ2-2, with TRBD2 matching over 8 bases. The V gene end was trimmed by 4 bases and the J gene end by 7 bases; junction bases not matched to a gene: 2. Germline V gene data show CDR1 as MGHRA and CDR2 as YSYEKL. The CDR3 runs 13 residues. The CDR3 DNA reads as TGCGCCAGCAGCCCGGGGGGGCACGGGGAGCTGTTTTTT. This gives the protein CASSPGGHGELFF.

V gene TRBV28 combines with J gene TRBJ1-1; 8 bases are a match to TRBD1. The CDR3 covers 15 residues. The germline V gene has CDR1 MDHEN and CDR2 SYDVKM. V shed 2 bases, J shed 4 bases, and the junction held 6 bases outside the gene matches. The CDR3 DNA sequence: TGTGCCAGCAGTTTACGGACAGGGTTGTTCACTGAAGCTTTCTTT. It encodes CASSLRTGLFTEAFF.

V gene TRBV19 combines with J gene TRBJ2-1; 8 nucleotides match TRBD2. With V trimmed by 1 base and J by 4 bases, 3 bases remained unmatched. The germline V gene has CDR1 LNHDA and CDR2 SQIVND (reference sequence). This CDR3 has 15 amino acids. The CDR3 is CASSIVAGYYNEQFF. CDR3 sequence (DNA): TGTGCCAGTAGTATAGTAGCGGGATATTACAATGAGCAGTTCTTC. The full variable domain, rest sourced from reference TRBV19 and TRBJ2-1, is DGGITQSPKYLFRKEGQNVTLSCEQNLNHDAMYWYRQDPGQGLRLIYYSQIVNDFQKGDIAEGYSVSREKKESFPLTVTSAQKNPTAFYLCASSIVAGYYNEQFFGPGTRLTVL.

V usage is TRBV6-1 and J usage is TRBJ2-3; TRBD1 might be the D (6 bases). The V gene lost 1 base and the J gene lost 5 bases, with 16 bases spanning the gap. The CDR3 runs 16 residues. CDR1 MNHNS and CDR2 SASEGT come from the germline V gene. CDR3 bases: TGTGCCAGCAGTGAAGAAGTCAACCCCAGGGGAGATACGCAGTATTTT. Translation: CASSEEVNPRGDTQYF.

The chain recombines TRBV4-3 with TRBJ2-2, with 7 bases lining up with TRBD2. This CDR3 is 15 amino acids long. The junction had 0 bases not matched to a gene; V was cut back by 2 bases and J by 0 bases. Germline assignment: CDR1 LGHNA and CDR2 YSLEER. CDR3 in amino acids: CASSQLAANTGELFF. The CDR3 DNA sequence: TGCGCCAGCAGCCAACTAGCGGCGAACACCGGGGAGCTGTTTTTT.

The chain links TRBV12-3 or TRBV12-4 to TRBJ2-7, with 7 nucleotides matching TRBD2. Germline trimming cut 6 bases from V and 7 bases from J; bases unmatched to any gene: 9. The CDR3 is 13 residues long. The CDR3 region is CASSPGLVGEQYF. As DNA, the CDR3 is TGTGCCAGCAGCCCCGGACTAGTCGGGGAGCAGTACTTC.

This sequence joins TRBV6-5 and TRBJ2-7; 7 positions agree with TRBD1. Per the germline V gene, CDR1 is MNHEY and CDR2 is SVGAGI. The CDR3 consists of 15 residues. The junction had 7 bases not matched to a gene; V was cut back by 2 bases and J by 3 bases. DNA for the CDR3: TGTGCCAGCAGTTACACCCTGAGACAGGGCTACGAGCAGTACTTC. Protein sequence: CASSYTLRQGYEQYF.

The chain couples TRBV9 to TRBJ2-7; TRBD1 might be the D (6 bases). The CDR3 is 14 amino acids. V lost 4 bases to trimming and J lost 6 bases, with 17 bases between them. The germline CDR1 and CDR2 sequences are SGDLS and YYNGEE. The CDR3 reads CASSPGQLKGEQYF. The CDR3 DNA sequence: TGTGCCAGCAGCCCCGGACAGCTAAAGGGCGAGCAGTACTTC.

This clone was picked up a small number of times. J is TRBJ2-3 and V is TRBV19; possible D gene TRBD1, 9 bases. The CDR3 contains 16 residues. The germline V and J ends were trimmed by 0 bases and 4 bases, with 14 bases remaining between them. The germline V gene encodes CDR1 LNHDA and CDR2 SQIVND (reference sequence). The CDR3 nucleotides are TGTGCCAGTAGTATAGATAGCGGGACAGGGTCAGATACGCAGTATTTT. Protein sequence: CASSIDSGTGSDTQYF.

The rearrangement links TRBV3-1 (or the pseudogene TRBV3-2) to TRBJ2-7; D perhaps matches TRBD2 (7 bases). CDR3 length: 14 amino acids. Germline V CDR1 and CDR2: LGHDT, YNNKEL (reference sequence). Trimming pared 3 bases from V and 1 base from J, leaving 10 bases between. The CDR3 region is CASSQGGGSYEQYF. CDR3 DNA sequence: TGTGCCAGCAGCCAGGGAGGGGGTTCCTACGAGCAGTACTTC.

This clone has a single count. The gene calls are TRBV7-6 and TRBJ2-1; 9 bases map to TRBD1. The J segment lost 6 bases and the V segment lost 4 bases, leaving 19 bases of the junction unmatched. From germline, CDR1 is SGHVS and CDR2 FNYEAQ. CDR3 length: 19 amino acids. In DNA form, the CDR3 reads TGTGCCAGCAGCTCCCCCCGGGACAGGGTCGTTGGGGTTTTCAATGAGCAGTTCTTC. Translation: CASSSPRDRVVGVFNEQFF.

This clone has more than one count but fewer than ten. The CDR3 nucleotides read TGTGCCAGCAGTACAGGGGGGATCTCCTACGAGCAGTACTTC. It encodes CASSTGGISYEQYF. The chain couples TRBV28 to TRBJ2-7; 8 bases agree with TRBD1. The trim removed 5 bases at V and 0 bases at J, leaving 3 bases unmatched. The CDR3 covers 14 residues. CDR1 is MDHEN and CDR2 is SYDVKM in the germline V gene.

This clone appeared many times. The chain combines TRBV5-5 with TRBJ2-1; TRBD1 matches at 7 bases. This CDR3 has 15 residues. The germline gives CDR1 SGHKS, CDR2 YYEKEE (reference sequence). V lost 1 base to trimming and J lost 4 bases; unmatched junction nucleotides: 5. In DNA form, the CDR3 reads TGTGCCAGCAGCTTGTCGTCGGACAGGTACAATGAGCAGTTCTTC. This codes for CASSLSSDRYNEQFF.

The rearrangement links TRBV7-8 to TRBJ2-7; 14 bases map to TRBD2. V dropped 2 bases and J dropped 7; count of bases not matched to a gene: 10. This CDR3 spans 17 amino acids. Looked up from germline, CDR1 is SGHVS and CDR2 is FQNEAQ. This CDR3 is CASSLTGTSGRTGEQYF. The DNA of the CDR3 is TGTGCCAGCAGCTTAACGGGGACTAGCGGGAGAACAGGGGAGCAGTACTTC.

The rearrangement joins TRBV5-5 to TRBJ1-2, with 7 positions matching TRBD1. Looked up from germline, CDR1 is SGHKS and CDR2 is YYEKEE (reference sequence). V gave up 6 bases and J gave up 3 bases; unmatched junction bases: 8. The CDR3 runs 14 residues. CDR3 nucleotide sequence: TGTGCCAGCAAGCTGACAGGGTCGGACTATGGCTACACCTTC. It is translated as CASKLTGSDYGYTF.

This chain uses TRBV7-2 with TRBJ2-7, with TRBD2 matching 7 bases. CDR1 and CDR2 from the germline V gene are SGHTA and FQGNSA. Losses at the gene ends were 5 bases for V and 3 bases for J; bases not matched to a gene: 16. The CDR3 consists of 17 residues. The CDR3 reads CASSHGPAGRKNYEQYF. The DNA of the CDR3 is TGTGCCAGCAGCCACGGGCCAGCGGGGAGGAAAAACTACGAGCAGTACTTC.

Note on this clone: This may stem from a read error, because a much larger clone lies one nucleotide away. The CDR3 region is CASSFGDTQYF. CDR3 nucleotide sequence: TGTGCCAGCAGCTTCGGGGATACGCAGTATTTT. J is TRBJ2-3 and V is TRBV7-2, with D unresolved. Germline CDR1 and CDR2: SGHTA and FQGNSA. CDR3 length: 11 residues. V was shortened by 3 bases and J by 6 bases, with 4 bases between the two germline ends.

This clone was seen once. This chain connects TRBV4-2 to TRBJ1-2; 8 positions agree with TRBD1. After removal of 0 bases from V and 8 bases from J, the junction contained 5 bases not matched to a gene. Germline values: CDR1 LGHNA, CDR2 YNFKEQ. CDR3 size: 14 residues. The CDR3 nucleotides are TGTGCCAGCAGCCAAGATACGAGACAGGGGGGCTACACCTTC. Amino acids: CASSQDTRQGGYTF.

This clone is a singleton in its sample. V is TRBV7-9 and J is TRBJ2-1; 16 bases map to TRBD2. The CDR3 spans 17 residues. Germline V lookup: CDR1 SEHNR, CDR2 FQNEAQ (reference sequence). Losses at the gene ends were 5 bases for V and 7 bases for J; bases not matched to a gene: 8. For the CDR3, the DNA is TGTGCCAGCAGCCAAGGGACTAGCGGGAGGGTTCGGAATGAGCAGTTCTTC. Its translation is CASSQGTSGRVRNEQFF.

J is TRBJ2-3 and V is TRBV2; D might be TRBD2 (5 bases). Germline CDR1 reads SNHLY; CDR2 reads FYNNEI. Trimming removed 6 bases from V and 0 bases from J, with 13 bases in between. This CDR3 region has 15 residues. The CDR3 here is CASRREPSSTDTQYF. As DNA, the CDR3 is TGTGCCAGCAGGAGGGAACCCTCAAGCACAGATACGCAGTATTTT.

This rearrangement joins TRBV19 to TRBJ1-6; D possibly corresponds to TRBD1 (5 bases). The CDR3 contains 14 residues. Trimming stripped 4 bases from V and 6 bases from J, with 10 bases between. Per the germline V gene, CDR1 is LNHDA and CDR2 is SQIVND (reference sequence). CDR3 loop: CASSTRGSNSPLHF. The CDR3 bases are TGTGCCAGTAGTACTAGGGGCAGTAATTCACCCCTCCACTTT. The full variable domain, with the rest looked up from reference TRBV19 and TRBJ1-6, is DGGITQSPKYLFRKEGQNVTLSCEQNLNHDAMYWYRQDPGQGLRLIYYSQIVNDFQKGDIAEGYSVSREKKESFPLTVTSAQKNPTAFYLCASSTRGSNSPLHFGNGTRLTVT.

This chain uses TRBV19 with TRBJ2-6, with TRBD1 identical over 7 bases. CDR1 is LNHDA, CDR2 SQIVND, per germline (reference sequence). The junction had 6 bases not matched to a gene; V was cut back by 4 bases and J by 0 bases. The CDR3 length is 17 residues. The CDR3 reads CASSRQGFFSGANVLTF. As DNA, the CDR3 is TGTGCCAGTAGTAGACAGGGATTTTTCTCTGGGGCCAACGTCCTGACTTTC.

The J gene is TRBJ2-7, the V gene TRBV13, with TRBD2 matching over 7 bases. Trimming took 1 base from V and 8 from J; bases not matched to a gene: 11. This CDR3 is 15 amino acids long. Looked up from germline, CDR1 is PRHDT and CDR2 is FYEKMQ (reference sequence). Here the CDR3 reads CASSLAGREKGKQYF. The CDR3 region has the DNA TGTGCCAGCAGCTTAGCAGGGCGGGAGAAGGGTAAGCAGTACTTC.

The chain carries TRBV29-1 and TRBJ1-2; 7 bases are a match to TRBD1. CDR3 length: 12 residues. Germline lookup yields CDR1 SQVTM and CDR2 ANQGSEA. With 5 bases clipped from V and 4 bases from J, the junction kept 4 bases outside the gene matches. DNA for the CDR3: TGCAGCGTTCGGGACAGTGGCTATGGCTACACCTTC. Translating gives CSVRDSGYGYTF.

The rearrangement joins TRBV6-5 to TRBJ1-1; TRBD1 is a possible D gene (5 bases). This CDR3 region has 16 residues. Germline V gene lookup returns CDR1 MNHEY and CDR2 SVGAGI. The germline V and J ends were trimmed by 4 bases and 6 bases, with 21 bases remaining between them. CDR3 DNA: TGTGCCAGCAGTTTTGTAACAACCGGGGGAGGATCTGAAGCTTTCTTT. It translates to CASSFVTTGGGSEAFF.

The V gene is TRBV18, the J gene TRBJ1-4; D not resolved. V lost 3 bases and J lost 4, with 9 bases in between. Per the germline V gene, CDR1 is KGHSH and CDR2 is LQKENI. The CDR3 runs 14 residues. CDR3 DNA sequence: TGTGCCAGCTCACCTGACTCGTTTAATGAAAAACTGTTTTTT. Translated, it gives CASSPDSFNEKLFF.

The chain links TRBV3-1 (or the pseudogene TRBV3-2) to TRBJ2-7; TRBD2 might be the D (5 bases). The CDR3 loop spans 17 amino acids. Germline V lookup: CDR1 LGHDT, CDR2 YNNKEL (reference sequence). V lost 4 bases and J lost 3, with 22 bases in between. The CDR3 DNA reads as TGTGCCAGCAGCCGCAATCCTCTAGCTCTTGATGGCTACGAGCAGTACTTC. Its protein is CASSRNPLALDGYEQYF.

V and J are TRBV21-1 and TRBJ2-2; the table's D call, TRBD2, has no DNA check behind it. TRBV21-1 is shown as a pseudogene. The CDR3 covers 16 residues. This CDR3 is CASSPVERENTGELFF. CDR3 sequence (DNA): TGTGCCAGCAGCCCGGTAGAACGGGAGAACACCGGGGAGCTGTTTTTT.

The genes are TRBV18 and TRBJ2-3; the D is unclear. The V and J ends lost 3 bases and 3 bases respectively, with 7 bases between them. The CDR3 has 13 residues. Germline CDR1 reads KGHSH; CDR2 reads LQKENI. The DNA for the CDR3 is TGTGCCAGCTCACCCATGAGGACAGATACGCAGTATTTT. Protein product: CASSPMRTDTQYF.